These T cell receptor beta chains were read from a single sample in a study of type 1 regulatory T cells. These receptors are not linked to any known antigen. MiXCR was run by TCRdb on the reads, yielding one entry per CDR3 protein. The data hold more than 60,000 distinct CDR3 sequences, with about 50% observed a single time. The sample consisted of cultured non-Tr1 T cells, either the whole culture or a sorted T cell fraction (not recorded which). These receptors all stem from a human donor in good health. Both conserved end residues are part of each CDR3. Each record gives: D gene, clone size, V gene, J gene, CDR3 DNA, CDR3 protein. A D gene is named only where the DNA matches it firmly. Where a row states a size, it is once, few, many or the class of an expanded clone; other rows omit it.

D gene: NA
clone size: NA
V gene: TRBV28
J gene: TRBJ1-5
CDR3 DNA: TGTGCCAGCAGTTTAAGTGCGGGGGGAAACAATCAGCCCCAGCATTTT
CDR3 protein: CASSLSAGGNNQPQHF

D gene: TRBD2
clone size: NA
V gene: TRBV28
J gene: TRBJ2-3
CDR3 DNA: TGTGCCAGCAGTTTATTCCGAATGGGGACGGGGGGGTTCGCGCAGTATTTT
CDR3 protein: CASSLFRMGTGGFAQYF

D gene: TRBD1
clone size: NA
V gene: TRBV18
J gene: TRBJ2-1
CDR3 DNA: TGTGCCAGCTCCCCAGGGACAGGGTCCTACAATGAGCAGTTCTTC
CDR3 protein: CASSPGTGSYNEQFF

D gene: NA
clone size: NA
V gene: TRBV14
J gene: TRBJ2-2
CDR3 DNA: TGTGCCAGCAGCCAAGGCATTAACACCGGGGAGCTGTTTTTT
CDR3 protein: CASSQGINTGELFF

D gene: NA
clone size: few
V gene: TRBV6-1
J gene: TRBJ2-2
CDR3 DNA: TGTGCCAGCAGTGCCCAGGGCAAAGGGGAGCTGTTTTTT
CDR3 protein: CASSAQGKGELFF

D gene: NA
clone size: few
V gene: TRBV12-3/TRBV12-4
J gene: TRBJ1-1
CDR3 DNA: TGTGCCAGCAGTTTACAGGTGAACACTGAAGCTTTCTTT
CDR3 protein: CASSLQVNTEAFF

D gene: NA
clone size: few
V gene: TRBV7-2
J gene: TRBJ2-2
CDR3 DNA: TGTGCCAGCAGCTGGGATTTTAAGGTCGGGGAGCTGTTTTTT
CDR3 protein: CASSWDFKVGELFF

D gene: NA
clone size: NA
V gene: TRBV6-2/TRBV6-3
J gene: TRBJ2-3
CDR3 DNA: TGTGCCAGCAGTTACCTGGGCACAGCCACAGATACGCAGTATTTT
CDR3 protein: CASSYLGTATDTQYF

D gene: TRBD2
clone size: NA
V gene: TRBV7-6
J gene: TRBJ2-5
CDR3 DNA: TGTGCCAGCAGCCGCCCGGGACTAGCGGGGGCGTACCAAGAGACCCAGTACTTC
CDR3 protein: CASSRPGLAGAYQETQYF

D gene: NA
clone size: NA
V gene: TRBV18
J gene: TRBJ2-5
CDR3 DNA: TGTGCCAGCTCACCTGGGAACAGGCAAGAGACCCAGTACTTC
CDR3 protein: CASSPGNRQETQYF

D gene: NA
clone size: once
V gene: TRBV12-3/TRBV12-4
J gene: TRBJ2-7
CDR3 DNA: TGTGCCAGCAGTTCCAGGGGCTACGAGCAGTACTTC
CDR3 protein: CASSSRGYEQYF

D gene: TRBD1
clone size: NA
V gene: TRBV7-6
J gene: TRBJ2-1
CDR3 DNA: TGTGCCAGCAGCAGAGACAGGGCAGCCTCCTACAATGAGCAGTTCTTC
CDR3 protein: CASSRDRAASYNEQFF

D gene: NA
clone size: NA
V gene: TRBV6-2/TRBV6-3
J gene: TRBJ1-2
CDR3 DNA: TGTGCCAGCAACATCTGGGGTCGGCCACGGGGCAACTATGGCTACACCTTC
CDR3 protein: CASNIWGRPRGNYGYTF

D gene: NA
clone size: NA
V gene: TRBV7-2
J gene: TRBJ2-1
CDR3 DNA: TGTGCCAGCAGCCCTAGGGGGAGAAGCCAAAATGAGCAGTTCTTC
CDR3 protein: CASSPRGRSQNEQFF

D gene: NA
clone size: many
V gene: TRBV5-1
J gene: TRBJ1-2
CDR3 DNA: TGCGCCAGCAGCTTGGGTGGCAATCCCTCTGGTGGCTACACCTTC
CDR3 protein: CASSLGGNPSGGYTF

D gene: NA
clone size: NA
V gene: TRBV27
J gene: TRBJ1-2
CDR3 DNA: TGTGCCAGCACCCCAACAAAGACAGGCAACTATGGCTACACCTTC
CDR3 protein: CASTPTKTGNYGYTF

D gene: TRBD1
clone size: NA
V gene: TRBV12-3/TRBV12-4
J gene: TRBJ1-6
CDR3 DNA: TGTGCCAGCAGAAGGGACAGCACCTATAATTCACCCCTCCACTTT
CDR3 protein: CASRRDSTYNSPLHF

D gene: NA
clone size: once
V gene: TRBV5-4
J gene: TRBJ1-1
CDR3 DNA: TGTGCCAGCAGCGGAGGAACAGGGTGGAACACTGAAGCTTTCTTT
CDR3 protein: CASSGGTGWNTEAFF

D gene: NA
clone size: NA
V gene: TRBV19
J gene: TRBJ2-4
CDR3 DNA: TGTGCCAGTAGTCTCGGAGTGCTAGCCAAAAACATTCAGTACTTC
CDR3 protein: CASSLGVLAKNIQYF

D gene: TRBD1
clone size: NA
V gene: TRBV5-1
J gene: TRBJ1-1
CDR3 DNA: TGCGCCAGCAGCCGGAGACAGGGAGGTCCACGCACTGAAGCTTTCTTT
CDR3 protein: CASSRRQGGPRTEAFF

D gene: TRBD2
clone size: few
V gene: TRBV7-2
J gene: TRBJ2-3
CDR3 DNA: TGTGCCAGCAGCTTTAGCGGGGTCCGCACAGATACGCAGTATTTT
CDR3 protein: CASSFSGVRTDTQYF

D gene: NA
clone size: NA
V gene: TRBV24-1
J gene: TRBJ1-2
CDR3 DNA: TGTGCCACCAGTGACCCGGCGGGCAGCTATGGCTACACCTTC
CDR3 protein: CATSDPAGSYGYTF

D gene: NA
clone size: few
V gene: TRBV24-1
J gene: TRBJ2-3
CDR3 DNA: TGTGCCACCGCCCCCGGGGGCACCAGCACAGATACGCAGTATTTT
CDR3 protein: CATAPGGTSTDTQYF

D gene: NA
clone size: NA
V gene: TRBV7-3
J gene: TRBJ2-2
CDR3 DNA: TGTGCCAGCAGCCCGGAGGTCACCGGGGAGCTGTTTTTT
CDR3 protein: CASSPEVTGELFF

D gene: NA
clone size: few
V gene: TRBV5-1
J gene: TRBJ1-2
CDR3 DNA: TGCGCCAGCAGCTTAGACGGCCTCTATGGCTACACCTTC
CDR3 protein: CASSLDGLYGYTF

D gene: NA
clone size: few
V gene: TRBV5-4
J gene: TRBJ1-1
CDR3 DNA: TGTGCCAGCAGCTTGACGCAGGGTAGAAACACTGAAGCTTTCTTT
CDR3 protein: CASSLTQGRNTEAFF

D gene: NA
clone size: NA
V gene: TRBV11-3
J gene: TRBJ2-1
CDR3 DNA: TGTGCCAGCAGCTTAGTTTCCCACAATGAGCAGTTCTTC
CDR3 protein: CASSLVSHNEQFF

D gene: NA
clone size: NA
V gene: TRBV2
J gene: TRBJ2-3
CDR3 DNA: TGTGCCAGCAGAAGGAGGCTGCTCACAGATACGCAGTATTTT
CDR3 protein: CASRRRLLTDTQYF

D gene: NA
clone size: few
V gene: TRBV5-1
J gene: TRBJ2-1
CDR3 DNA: TGCGCCAGCAGCCTACGCCCGGGTGAGCAGTTCTTC
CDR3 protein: CASSLRPGEQFF

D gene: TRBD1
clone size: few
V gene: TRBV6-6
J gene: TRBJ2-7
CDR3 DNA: TGTGCCAGCAGACGCGGGACAGGGGGAACCGAGCAGTACTTC
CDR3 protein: CASRRGTGGTEQYF

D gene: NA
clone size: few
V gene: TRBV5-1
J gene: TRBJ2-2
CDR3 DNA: TGCGCCAGCAGCTTGGGCACGGTCCCCGGGGAGCTGTTTTTT
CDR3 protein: CASSLGTVPGELFF

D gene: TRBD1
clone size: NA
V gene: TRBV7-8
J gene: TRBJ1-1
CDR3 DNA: TGTGCCAGCAGCCGAGACAGGGTTAGGAACACTGAAGCTTTCTTT
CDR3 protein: CASSRDRVRNTEAFF

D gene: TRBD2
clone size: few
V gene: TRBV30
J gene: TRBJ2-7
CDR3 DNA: TGTGCCTGGGGCTCTAGCGGGATCTCCTACGAGCAGTACTTC
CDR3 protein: CAWGSSGISYEQYF

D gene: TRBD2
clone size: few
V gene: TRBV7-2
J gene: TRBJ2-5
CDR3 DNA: TGTGCCAGCAGCCTCGCTAGCGGGGGCTTCCAAGAGACCCAGTACTTC
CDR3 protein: CASSLASGGFQETQYF

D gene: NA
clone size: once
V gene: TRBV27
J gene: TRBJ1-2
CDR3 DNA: TGTGCCAGCTCCCGGGAGAGCTGGAGGGGCTACACCTTC
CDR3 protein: CASSRESWRGYTF

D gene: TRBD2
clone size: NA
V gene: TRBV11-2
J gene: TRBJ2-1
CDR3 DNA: TGTGCCAGCAGCAGTTTCCGCGGGGGGGCCCTCTCCTACAATGAGCAGTTCTTC
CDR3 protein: CASSSFRGGALSYNEQFF

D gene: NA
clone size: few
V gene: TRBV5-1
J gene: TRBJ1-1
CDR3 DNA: TGCGCCAGCAGCACCGGGGCCATAGGTAACACTGAAGCTTTCTTT
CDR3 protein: CASSTGAIGNTEAFF

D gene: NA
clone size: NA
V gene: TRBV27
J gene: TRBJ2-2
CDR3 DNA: TGTGCCAGCAGAGACAAGTCGAACACCGGGGAGCTGTTTTTT
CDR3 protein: CASRDKSNTGELFF

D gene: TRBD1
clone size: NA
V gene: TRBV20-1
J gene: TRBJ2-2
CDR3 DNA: TGCAGTGCTAGAGGAATAAGACAGGGGAAAGCCGGGGAGCTGTTTTTT
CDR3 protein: CSARGIRQGKAGELFF

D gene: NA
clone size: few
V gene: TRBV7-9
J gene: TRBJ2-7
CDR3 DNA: TGTGCCAGCGGACAAACCTACGAGCAGTACTTC
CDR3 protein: CASGQTYEQYF

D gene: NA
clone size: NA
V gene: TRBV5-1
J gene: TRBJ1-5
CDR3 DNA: TGCGCCAGCAGCTTAGCGGGTGCGGGGCAGCCCCAGCATTTT
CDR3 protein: CASSLAGAGQPQHF

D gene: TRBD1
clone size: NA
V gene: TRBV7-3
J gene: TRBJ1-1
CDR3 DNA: TGTGCCAGCCAGGGGGCACACACTGAAGCTTTCTTT
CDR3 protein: CASQGAHTEAFF

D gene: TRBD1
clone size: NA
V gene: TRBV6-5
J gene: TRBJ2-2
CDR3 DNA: TGTGCCAGCACGGACAGGGCGAGGAACGGGGAGCTGTTTTTT
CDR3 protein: CASTDRARNGELFF

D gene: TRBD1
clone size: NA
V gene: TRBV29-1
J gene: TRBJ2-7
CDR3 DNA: TGCAGCGTTAGGAGGGGGGGACAGGGCTACGAGCAGTACTTC
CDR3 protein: CSVRRGGQGYEQYF

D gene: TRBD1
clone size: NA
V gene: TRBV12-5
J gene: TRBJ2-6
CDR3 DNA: TGTGCTAGTGTCCCAGGGGGTTCCTCTGGGGCCAACGTCCTGACTTTC
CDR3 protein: CASVPGGSSGANVLTF